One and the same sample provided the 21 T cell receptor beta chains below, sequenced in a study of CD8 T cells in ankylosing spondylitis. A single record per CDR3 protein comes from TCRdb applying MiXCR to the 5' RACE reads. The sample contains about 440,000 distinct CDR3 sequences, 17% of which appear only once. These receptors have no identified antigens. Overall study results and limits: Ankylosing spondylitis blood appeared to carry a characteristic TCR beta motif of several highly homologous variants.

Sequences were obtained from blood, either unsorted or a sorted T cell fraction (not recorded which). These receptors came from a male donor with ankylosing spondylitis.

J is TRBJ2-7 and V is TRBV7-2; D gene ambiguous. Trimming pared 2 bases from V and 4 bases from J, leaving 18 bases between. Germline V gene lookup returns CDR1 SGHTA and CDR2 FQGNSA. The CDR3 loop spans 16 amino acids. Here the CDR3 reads CASSLRRPRSVYEQYF. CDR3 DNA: TGTGCCAGCAGCTTAAGACGGCCACGTTCGGTATACGAGCAGTACTTC.

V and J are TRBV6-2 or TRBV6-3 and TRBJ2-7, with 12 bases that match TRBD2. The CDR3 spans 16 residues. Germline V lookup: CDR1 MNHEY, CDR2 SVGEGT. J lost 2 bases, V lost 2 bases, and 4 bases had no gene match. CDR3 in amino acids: CASSYALAGGAYEQYF. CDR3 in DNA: TGTGCCAGCAGTTACGCACTAGCGGGAGGTGCCTACGAGCAGTACTTC.

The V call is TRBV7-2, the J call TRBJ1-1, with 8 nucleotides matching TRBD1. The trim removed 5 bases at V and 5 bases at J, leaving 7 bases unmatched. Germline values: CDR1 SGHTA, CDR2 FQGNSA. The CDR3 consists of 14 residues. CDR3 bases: TGTGCCAGCAGCCCAGCGGACAGGGAGACTGAAGCTTTCTTT. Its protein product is CASSPADRETEAFF.

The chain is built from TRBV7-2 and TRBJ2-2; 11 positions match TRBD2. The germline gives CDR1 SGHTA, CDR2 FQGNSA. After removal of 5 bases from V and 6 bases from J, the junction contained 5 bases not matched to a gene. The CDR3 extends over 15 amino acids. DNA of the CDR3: TGTGCCAGCAGCCTCGATAGCGGGGGGGCCGGGGAGCTGTTTTTT. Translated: CASSLDSGGAGELFF.

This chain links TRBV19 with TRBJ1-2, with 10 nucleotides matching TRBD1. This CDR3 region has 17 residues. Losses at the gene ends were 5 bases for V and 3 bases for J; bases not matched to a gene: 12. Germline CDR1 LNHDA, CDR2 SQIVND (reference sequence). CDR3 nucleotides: TGTGCCAGTAGTCACGCAACCCGACAGGGGGCGGACTATGGCTACACCTTC. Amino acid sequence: CASSHATRQGADYGYTF. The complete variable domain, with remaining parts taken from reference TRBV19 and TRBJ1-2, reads DGGITQSPKYLFRKEGQNVTLSCEQNLNHDAMYWYRQDPGQGLRLIYYSQIVNDFQKGDIAEGYSVSREKKESFPLTVTSAQKNPTAFYLCASSHATRQGADYGYTFGSGTRLTVV.

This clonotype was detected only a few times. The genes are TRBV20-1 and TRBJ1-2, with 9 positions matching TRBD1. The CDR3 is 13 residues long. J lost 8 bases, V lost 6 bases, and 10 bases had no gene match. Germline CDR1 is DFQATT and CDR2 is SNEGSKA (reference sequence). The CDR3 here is CSAEMTGGWGYTF. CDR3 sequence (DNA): TGCAGTGCCGAAATGACAGGGGGTTGGGGCTACACCTTC.

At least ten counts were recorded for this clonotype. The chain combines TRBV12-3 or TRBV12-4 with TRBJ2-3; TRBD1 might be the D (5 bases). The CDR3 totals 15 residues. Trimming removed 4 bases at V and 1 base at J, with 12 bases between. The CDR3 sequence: CASSSGQSGTDTQYF. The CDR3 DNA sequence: TGTGCCAGCAGTTCAGGGCAGAGCGGCACAGATACGCAGTATTTT.

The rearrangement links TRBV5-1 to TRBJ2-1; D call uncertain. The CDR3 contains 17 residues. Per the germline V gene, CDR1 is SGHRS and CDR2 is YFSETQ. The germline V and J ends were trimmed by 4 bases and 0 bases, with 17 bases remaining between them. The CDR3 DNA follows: TGCGCCAGCAGCATGACGGGCCCGAGCAGCTCCTACAATGAGCAGTTCTTC. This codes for CASSMTGPSSSYNEQFF.

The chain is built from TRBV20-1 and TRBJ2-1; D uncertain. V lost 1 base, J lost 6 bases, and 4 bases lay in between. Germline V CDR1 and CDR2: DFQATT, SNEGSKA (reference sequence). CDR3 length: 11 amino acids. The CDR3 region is CSARVSNEQFF. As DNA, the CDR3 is TGCAGTGCTAGAGTTTCCAATGAGCAGTTCTTC.

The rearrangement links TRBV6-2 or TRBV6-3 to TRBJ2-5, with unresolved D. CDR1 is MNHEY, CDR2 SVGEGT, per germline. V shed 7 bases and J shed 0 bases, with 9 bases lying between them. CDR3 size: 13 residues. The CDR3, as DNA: TGTGCCAGCATCGGTCGGTACCAAGAGACCCAGTACTTC. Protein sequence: CASIGRYQETQYF.

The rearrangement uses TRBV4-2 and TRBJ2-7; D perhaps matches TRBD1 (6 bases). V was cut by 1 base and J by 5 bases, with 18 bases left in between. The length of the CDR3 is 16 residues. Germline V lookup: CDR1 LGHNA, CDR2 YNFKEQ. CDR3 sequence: CASSQGIRDTKNEQYF. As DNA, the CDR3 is TGTGCCAGCAGCCAAGGAATCCGGGACACGAAAAACGAGCAGTACTTC.

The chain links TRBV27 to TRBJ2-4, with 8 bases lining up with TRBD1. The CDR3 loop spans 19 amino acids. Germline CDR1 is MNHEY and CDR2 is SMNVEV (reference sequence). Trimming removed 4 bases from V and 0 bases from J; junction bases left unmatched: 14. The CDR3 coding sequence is TGTGCCAGCAGTTCGGGACAGGCCCGGACCTCTGTAGCCAAAAACATTCAGTACTTC. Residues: CASSSGQARTSVAKNIQYF.

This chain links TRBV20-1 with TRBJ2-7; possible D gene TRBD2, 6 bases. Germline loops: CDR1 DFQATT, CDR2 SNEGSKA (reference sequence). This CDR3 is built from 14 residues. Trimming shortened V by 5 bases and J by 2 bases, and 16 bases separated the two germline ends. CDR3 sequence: CSAGLVGLAYEQYF. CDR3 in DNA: TGCAGTGCTGGCCTAGTGGGACTCGCCTACGAGCAGTACTTC.

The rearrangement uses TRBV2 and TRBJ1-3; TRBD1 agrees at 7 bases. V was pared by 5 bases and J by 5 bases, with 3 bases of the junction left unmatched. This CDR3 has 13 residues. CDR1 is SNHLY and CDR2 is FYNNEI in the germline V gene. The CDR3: CASSWDSRNTIYF. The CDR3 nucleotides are TGTGCCAGCAGTTGGGACAGCAGAAACACCATATATTTT.

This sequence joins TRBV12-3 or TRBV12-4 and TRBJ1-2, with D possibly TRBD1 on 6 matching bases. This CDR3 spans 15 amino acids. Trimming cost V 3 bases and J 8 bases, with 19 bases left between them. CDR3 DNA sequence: TGTGCCAGCAGTTTGAGGCAGGGGTTGAAGACGGGCTACACCTTC. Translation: CASSLRQGLKTGYTF.

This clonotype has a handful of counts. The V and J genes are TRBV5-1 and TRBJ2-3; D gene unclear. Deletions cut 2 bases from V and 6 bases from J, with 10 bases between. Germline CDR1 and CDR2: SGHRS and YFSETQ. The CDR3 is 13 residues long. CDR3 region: CASSLIQEDTQYF. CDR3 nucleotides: TGCGCCAGCAGCTTAATTCAGGAGGATACGCAGTATTTT.

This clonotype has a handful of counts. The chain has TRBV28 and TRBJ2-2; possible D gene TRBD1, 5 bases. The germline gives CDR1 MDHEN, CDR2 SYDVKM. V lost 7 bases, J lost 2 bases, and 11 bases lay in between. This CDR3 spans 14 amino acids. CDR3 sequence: CASTRTINTGELFF. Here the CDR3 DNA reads TGTGCCAGCACCCGGACAATCAACACCGGGGAGCTGTTTTTT.

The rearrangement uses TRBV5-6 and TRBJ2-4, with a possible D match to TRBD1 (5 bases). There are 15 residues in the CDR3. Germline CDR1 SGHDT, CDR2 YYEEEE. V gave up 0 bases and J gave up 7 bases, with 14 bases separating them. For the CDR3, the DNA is TGTGCCAGCAGCTTGGGACAGACGGCCGCGAACATTCAGTACTTC. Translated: CASSLGQTAANIQYF.

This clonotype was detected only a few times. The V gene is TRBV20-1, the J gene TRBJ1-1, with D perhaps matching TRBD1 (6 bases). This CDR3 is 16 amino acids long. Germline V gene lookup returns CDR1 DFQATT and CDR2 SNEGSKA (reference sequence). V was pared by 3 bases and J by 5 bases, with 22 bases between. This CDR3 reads CSASPTGGGQRTEAFF. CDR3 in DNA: TGCAGTGCTAGTCCCACCGGAGGGGGGCAAAGAACTGAAGCTTTCTTT.

The CDR3 DNA reads as TGCAGTGGACATAGCGGGAGGGCAGGTAGCGAGCAGTACTTC. Encoded protein: CSGHSGRAGSEQYF. V and J are TRBV20-1 and TRBJ2-7; 11 nucleotides match TRBD2. Germline-derived CDR1 and CDR2 are DFQATT and SNEGSKA (reference sequence). V lost 7 bases to trimming and J lost 6 bases; unmatched junction nucleotides: 11. The CDR3 extends over 14 amino acids.

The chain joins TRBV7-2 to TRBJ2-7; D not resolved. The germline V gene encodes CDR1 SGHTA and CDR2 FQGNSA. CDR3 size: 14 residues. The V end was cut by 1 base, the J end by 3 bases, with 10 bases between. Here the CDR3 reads CASSLGFMDYEQYF. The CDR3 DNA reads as TGTGCCAGCAGCTTAGGGTTTATGGACTACGAGCAGTACTTC.